This T cell receptor (beta chain) appears in the sequencing data of a study of cytomegalovirus exposure and HLA in healthy donors. Study outcomes and limitations: It has been reported that TCR beta sequences accurately predicted the HLA-A and HLA-B alleles of most subjects. Highly shared sequence variants in one cluster were likely a sequencing artifact. Some V segments could not be told apart, so they were left out, TRBV6-2 and TRBV6-3 among them.

For this clone: The target antigen is unknown.

Healthy bone marrow donors supplied every sample. Germline CDR1 and CDR2: LNHNV and YYDKDF (reference sequence). Trimming cost V 6 bases and J 0 bases, with 18 bases left between them. This CDR3 has 17 amino acids. PCR was performed using 60 Vbeta and 13 Jbeta primers. Assay used: immunoSEQ multiplex PCR; TCRdb lists only in-frame clones, some missing. The table lists around 50,000 clones, over 70% of them singletons. The chain couples TRBV15 to TRBJ1-5; D gene unclear. This sequence originates from a man aged 25 to 45 in good health and CMV-seropositive. The sequenced sample was PBMCs. CDR3 residues: CATRKEGGRYSNQPQHF. CDR3 DNA sequence: TGTGCCACCAGAAAAGAGGGTGGCCGTTATAGCAATCAGCCCCAGCATTTT.